This is a list of T cell receptor beta chains from one sample in a study of blood T cell repertoires in COVID-19. Clones were read by immunoSEQ multiplex PCR, and TCRdb kept only the in-frame ones, dropping some. The sample lists under 200,000 clones, approximately 88% seen once, with 6.5% to 8.5% in the top ten. Sequenced input: PBMCs or T cells enriched from blood (not recorded which). These receptors originate from a woman between 45 and 60 years old who had recovered from COVID-19. CDR3s include the opening cysteine and the closing phenylalanine or tryptophan. A D gene is named only where the DNA matches it firmly.

TRBV19,TRBD1,TRBJ2-5,TGTGCCAGTAGTATAGATCGTGGGGACAGCCAAGAGACCCAGTACTTC,CASSIDRGDSQETQYF
TRBV27,NA,TRBJ1-3,TGTGCCAGCAGACTGACAGGTGGAAACACCATATATTTT,CASRLTGGNTIYF
TRBV30,TRBD1,TRBJ1-1,TGTGCCTGGAGGAGGGGGGACAGGGGGTTTTCGAACACTGAAGCTTTCTTT,CAWRRGDRGFSNTEAFF
TRBV5-1,NA,TRBJ1-1,TGCGCCAGCAGGCAAGGGGGAATGAACACTGAAGCTTTCTTT,CASRQGGMNTEAFF
TRBV19,TRBD1,TRBJ1-1,TGTGCCAGTAGTGTGCGACAGGGAGGCACTGAAGCTTTCTTT,CASSVRQGGTEAFF
TRBV9,TRBD2,TRBJ2-2,TGTGCCAGCACCGGACTAGCGGACACCGGGGAGCTGTTTTTT,CASTGLADTGELFF
TRBV7-2,NA,TRBJ2-1,TGTGCCAGCAGCTTAGAACTAGTGGTTTACAATGAGCAGTTCTTC,CASSLELVVYNEQFF
TRBV11-3,NA,TRBJ2-2,TGTGCCAGCAGCTTAGAATCCGGGGCCGGGGAGCTGTTTTTT,CASSLESGAGELFF
TRBV4-3,NA,TRBJ2-3,TGCGCCAGCAGCCTCCACTGGCAGGGCACGACGGATACGCAGTATTTT,CASSLHWQGTTDTQYF
TRBV4-3,TRBD1,TRBJ2-1,TGCGCCAGCAGGCGTGACAGGGTTTCCTACAATGAGCAGTTCTTC,CASRRDRVSYNEQFF